This T cell receptor beta chain was sequenced for a study of CD8+ T cells in alopecia areata. Study-wide findings and caveats: Clarity of TCR sharing across patients fell short of that in mice, possibly HLA-related. Scalp clonality, together with expanded CD8+ clones among the top 100, fell significantly with tofacitinib.

Of note for this clone: Antigen specificity is unknown.

Germline V gene sequence: CDR1 MNHEY, CDR2 SMNVEV (reference sequence). This CDR3 is built from 14 residues. Deletions cut 2 bases from V and 3 bases from J, with 10 bases between. This sample's treatment: oral pan-JAK inhibitor, 5-10 mg twice daily. The sequencing template was cDNA reverse transcribed from extracted RNA. Measured with immunoSEQ multiplex PCR; TCRdb has only the in-frame clones, and not every one. The sample has some 180,000 clones; 51% are singletons. The sequences come from CD8+ T cells sorted from blood, collected around week 53, from a patient treated with tofacitinib. This TCR derives from a human donor with alopecia areata. The chain combines TRBV27 with TRBJ1-2, with D possibly matching TRBD1 (5 bases). The DNA for the CDR3 is TGTGCCAGCAGTTTACGGGGGAGGGACTATGGCTACACCTTC. Its translation is CASSLRGRDYGYTF.